These 2 T cell receptor beta chains came from one sample sequenced in a study of control samples from healthy donors and cancer patients. Using immunoSEQ multiplex PCR, the repertoire was profiled, and TCRdb retains in-frame clones only, with some absent. The table includes almost 95,000 clones, 90% detected once. The sequenced material came from blood. Receptor source: a woman younger than 30 in good health.

The rearrangement uses TRBV2 and TRBJ1-1; perhaps TRBD1 as D (5 bases). The V and J ends lost 8 bases and 0 bases respectively, with 13 bases between them. There are 14 residues in the CDR3. The germline CDR1 and CDR2 sequences are SNHLY and FYNNEI. CDR3 nucleotides: TGTGCCAGCGATACCGGGGCCATGAACACTGAAGCTTTCTTT. It encodes CASDTGAMNTEAFF. The full variable domain, in which reference TRBV2 and TRBJ1-1 provide the parts outside the CDR3, is EPEVTQTPSHQVTQMGQEVILRCVPISNHLYFYWYRQILGQKVEFLVSFYNNEISEKSEIFDDQFSVERPDGSNFTLKIRSTKLEDSAMYFCASDTGAMNTEAFFGQGTRLTVV.

In this sample, this clone turned up once. This chain joins TRBV6-4 and TRBJ2-6, with D possibly matching TRBD1 (6 bases). The CDR3 has 15 residues. Germline values: CDR1 MRHNA, CDR2 SNTAGT. Trimming left V 3 bases short and J 2 bases short, with 8 bases between. CDR3 protein: CASSDEGAGANVLTF. The CDR3, as DNA: TGTGCCAGCAGTGATGAGGGGGCTGGGGCCAACGTCCTGACTTTC.